The present entry profiles one T cell receptor beta chain with its context. This sample was taken from a study of shared clonotypes between healthy human individuals. Study-wide background: Ranging from 18 to 49 in age, donors were a couple of women and three men.

It was into CD45RA+ naive and CD45RA-negative memory subsets that the CD4+ cells were split. Trimming took off 4 bases at V and 5 bases at J, with 11 bases between the two ends. The length of the CDR3 is 13 residues. Per germline, CDR1 SGHTA and CDR2 FQGNSA. Clones were read by immunoSEQ multiplex PCR, and TCRdb kept only the in-frame ones, dropping some. The sample includes approximately 1.4 million clones, about 98% of them seen just once. This chain links TRBV7-2 with TRBJ1-2; D is undetermined. This clonotype was sampled from a man younger than 45 in good health. Specimen: naive CD4+ T cells sorted from blood. Specified subset: CD45RA+ positively selected. The CDR3 protein is CASSYRTEYGYTF. The DNA for the CDR3 is TGTGCCAGCAGCTATCGGACCGAATATGGCTACACCTTC. Full variable domain (remainder filled in from reference TRBV7-2 and TRBJ1-2): GAGVSQSPSNKVTEKGKDVELRCDPISGHTALYWYRQSLGQGLEFLIYFQGNSAPDKSGLPSDRFSAERTGGSVSTLTIQRTQQEDSAVYLCASSYRTEYGYTFGSGTRLTVV.